These 26 T cell receptor beta chains came from one sample sequenced in a study of blood T cell repertoires in COVID-19. Some clones are missing from TCRdb's copy, which holds only in-frame ones; the method was immunoSEQ multiplex PCR. The data contain about 260,000 clones, 88% of them singletons. Sequencing was carried out using peripheral blood. Receptors were obtained from a woman in her 30s with COVID-19, enrolled during active disease.

CDR3 in amino acids: CASSPAPANRVEKLFF. CDR3 DNA sequence: TGCGCCAGCAGCCCGGCCCCGGCGAACAGGGTTGAAAAACTGTTTTTT. The J gene is TRBJ1-4, the V gene TRBV5-1; maybe TRBD1 (6 bases). Trimming removed 4 bases at V and 7 bases at J, with 20 bases between. CDR1 is SGHRS, CDR2 YFSETQ, per germline. This CDR3 is 16 amino acids long.

CDR3 bases: TGTGCCAGCAACAAACTAGCGATGGAGACCCAGTACTTC. This codes for CASNKLAMETQYF. This sequence joins TRBV2 and TRBJ2-5; 7 bases match TRBD2. CDR3 size: 13 residues. Trimming at V came to 7 bases and at J to 5 bases, leaving 7 bases not matched to a gene. CDR1 SNHLY and CDR2 FYNNEI come from the germline V gene.

The J gene is TRBJ2-3, the V gene TRBV7-9; the D is unclear. V was cut by 11 bases and J by 3 bases, with 9 bases left in between. Germline CDR1 SEHNR, CDR2 FQNEAQ (reference sequence). The CDR3 covers 11 residues. This CDR3 reads CALRVTDTQYF. The DNA for the CDR3 is TGTGCCCTCCGAGTTACAGATACGCAGTATTTT. Full variable domain (rest looked up from reference TRBV7-9 and TRBJ2-3): DTGVSQNPRHKITKRGQNVTFRCDPISEHNRLYWYRQTLGQGPEFLTYFQNEAQLEKSRLLSDRFSAERPKGSFSTLEIQRTEQGDSAMYLCALRVTDTQYFGPGTRLTVL.

The chain is built from TRBV27 and TRBJ1-4, with unresolved D. Germline V gives CDR1 MNHEY, CDR2 SMNVEV (reference sequence). The CDR3 totals 14 residues. Trimming shortened V by 3 bases and J by 3 bases, and 8 bases separated the two germline ends. Here the CDR3 reads CASSLAVANEKLFF. CDR3 DNA sequence: TGTGCCAGCAGTTTGGCGGTAGCTAATGAAAAACTGTTTTTT.

This clone appeared a few times. Other DNA sequences from this sample encode an identical CDR3 as well. The chain joins TRBV30 to TRBJ2-7; TRBD2 matches 10 bases. Germline V CDR1 and CDR2: GTSNPN, SVGIG (reference sequence). The CDR3 runs 12 residues. The trim removed 4 bases at V and 4 bases at J, leaving 1 base unmatched. The CDR3: CAWTSGSYEQYF. The CDR3, as DNA: TGTGCCTGGACTAGCGGGAGTTACGAGCAGTACTTC.

The chain combines TRBV21-1 with TRBJ2-7; the table's D call, TRBD2, was not checked against the DNA. TRBV21-1 is a recognized pseudogene. The CDR3 extends over 12 amino acids. CDR3 in DNA: TGTGCCAGCAGACTTATCACGGGCGAGCAGTACTTC. Translation: CASRLITGEQYF.

This clone showed up just a few times. The sample contains more than one DNA sequence encoding this CDR3. The J gene is TRBJ1-1, the V gene TRBV5-1; D call uncertain. The CDR3 is made up of 14 amino acids. V was trimmed by 0 bases and J by 1 base, leaving 7 bases between them. Germline assignment: CDR1 SGHRS and CDR2 YFSETQ. CDR3 protein: CASSLGGRNTEAFF. The DNA for the CDR3 is TGCGCCAGCAGCTTGGGTGGCCGGAACACTGAAGCTTTCTTT.

This clone was picked up one time. The rearrangement uses TRBV6-5 and TRBJ1-1, with 11 nucleotides matching TRBD1. Germline V lookup: CDR1 MNHEY, CDR2 SVGAGI. CDR3 length: 14 amino acids. With 7 bases clipped from V and 5 bases from J, the junction kept 6 bases outside the gene matches. CDR3 loop: CASTGQGARTEAFF. Written as DNA, the CDR3 is TGTGCCAGCACCGGACAGGGGGCGCGGACTGAAGCTTTCTTT.

The table lists this clone with a count of one. The gene calls are TRBV28 and TRBJ2-3; D is possibly TRBD1 (5 bases). This CDR3 has 15 amino acids. In germline, CDR1 is MDHEN, CDR2 SYDVKM. The V end lost 9 bases, the J end lost 4 bases, and 20 bases lay between the germline ends. In nucleotides, the CDR3 is TGTGCCAGTACTCGCGGTCAGGGATTGGCAGATACGCAGTATTTT. This sequence encodes CASTRGQGLADTQYF.

This sequence joins TRBV9 and TRBJ1-5; a weak D match, TRBD1 (5 bases). CDR1 is SGDLS, CDR2 YYNGEE, per germline. This CDR3 is 15 amino acids long. Trimming removed 4 bases from V and 3 bases from J, with 14 bases in between. For the CDR3, the DNA is TGTGCCAGCAGCCCCATGGGGGGACTCAATCAGCCCCAGCATTTT. Encoded protein: CASSPMGGLNQPQHF.

This chain joins TRBV5-1 and TRBJ1-6; 10 bases fit TRBD1. The germline V gene encodes CDR1 SGHRS and CDR2 YFSETQ. The V and J ends lost 4 bases and 8 bases, in that order; junction bases with no gene match: 6. There are 15 residues in the CDR3. The CDR3 coding sequence is TGCGCCAGCAGCCTAACGGGGACAGGGGATTCACCCCTCCACTTT. It yields the protein CASSLTGTGDSPLHF.

The chain uses TRBV5-1 and TRBJ1-4; D gene uncertain. The V and J ends lost 2 bases and 0 bases respectively, with 8 bases between them. Germline assignment: CDR1 SGHRS and CDR2 YFSETQ. This CDR3 comprises 15 residues. Here the CDR3 DNA reads TGCGCCAGCAGCTTTACTAGTGCAACTAATGAAAAACTGTTTTTT. Translated: CASSFTSATNEKLFF.

V and J are TRBV4-1 and TRBJ1-3; no clear D. Germline V gene lookup returns CDR1 MGHRA and CDR2 YSYEKL. V lost 1 base to trimming and J lost 0 bases, with 10 bases between them. The CDR3 is made up of 16 amino acids. The CDR3 spells CASSQVGRRSGNTIYF. CDR3 nucleotide sequence: TGCGCCAGCAGCCAAGTGGGCCGCCGCTCTGGAAACACCATATATTTT.

J is TRBJ1-1 and V is TRBV10-2; 11 bases are shared with TRBD1. Germline values: CDR1 WSHSY, CDR2 SAAADI. The CDR3 sequence is 13 residues long. After removal of 7 bases from V and 4 bases from J, the junction contained 2 bases not matched to a gene. The CDR3 spells CASTGTGGTEAFF. The DNA of the CDR3 is TGCGCCAGCACCGGGACAGGGGGCACTGAAGCTTTCTTT.

This chain links TRBV29-1 with TRBJ1-1, with unresolved D. This CDR3 has 15 residues. Trimming took 7 bases from V and 0 from J, leaving 18 bases between them. Germline CDR1 SQVTM, CDR2 ANQGSEA. The CDR3 DNA follows: TGCAGCGCCCTAGGGAGGGTAGGTATGAACACTGAAGCTTTCTTT. Translating gives CSALGRVGMNTEAFF.

CDR3 coding DNA: TGTGCCAGCAGTCGACAGGACGGCTCTGGAAACACCATATATTTT. Encoded protein: CASSRQDGSGNTIYF. V is TRBV3-1 (or the pseudogene TRBV3-2) and J is TRBJ1-3, with D possibly matching TRBD1 (6 bases). The CDR3 totals 15 residues. CDR1 is LGHDT and CDR2 is YNNKEL in the germline V gene (reference sequence). V was cut by 6 bases and J by 0 bases, with 12 bases left in between.

This chain connects TRBV3-1 (or the pseudogene TRBV3-2) to TRBJ2-7, with 7 bases lining up with TRBD2. The CDR3 is 12 amino acids. Germline assignment: CDR1 LGHDT and CDR2 YNNKEL (reference sequence). The V segment lost 10 bases and the J segment 5 bases; nucleotides outside the gene matches: 8. For the CDR3, the DNA is TGTGCCATCCCGACGCTAGCGGACGAGCAGTACTTC. It yields the protein CAIPTLADEQYF.

The J gene is TRBJ1-5, the V gene TRBV23-1; D is unresolved. Being an ORF, TRBV23-1 has a function that is uncertain. This CDR3 comprises 11 residues. With 4 bases removed from V and 10 bases from J, the gap between germline ends came to 8 bases. CDR3 protein: CASSRCLPQHF. The CDR3 DNA is TGCGCCAGCAGTCGCTGTCTACCCCAGCATTTT.

The V call is TRBV3-1 (or the pseudogene TRBV3-2), the J call TRBJ2-1; 8 bases are shared with TRBD2. CDR1 is LGHDT and CDR2 is YNNKEL in the germline V gene (reference sequence). The trim removed 6 bases at V and 7 bases at J, leaving 14 bases unmatched. This CDR3 has 16 amino acids. In nucleotides, the CDR3 is TGTGCCAGCAGACCTACCCGGGGTAGCGGGGAAAATGAGCAGTTCTTC. This codes for CASRPTRGSGENEQFF.

This clone came up once. The J gene is TRBJ2-7, the V gene TRBV7-2; 12 nucleotides agree with TRBD2. Germline V gives CDR1 SGHTA, CDR2 FQGNSA. This CDR3 spans 14 amino acids. The J segment lost 10 bases and the V segment lost 3 bases, leaving 7 bases of the junction unmatched. CDR3 loop: CASSLVSSGGVQYF. The CDR3 DNA is TGTGCCAGCAGCTTGGTATCTAGCGGGGGGGTTCAGTACTTC.

The chain has TRBV9 and TRBJ2-2, with 8 positions matching TRBD1. Germline V lookup: CDR1 SGDLS, CDR2 YYNGEE. CDR3 length equals 15 residues. J gave up 11 bases and V 3 bases, and 12 bases lay outside the gene matches. CDR3 sequence reads: CASSAPGQVSPELFF. CDR3 DNA sequence: TGTGCCAGCAGCGCGCCGGGACAGGTGTCGCCAGAGCTGTTTTTT. The full variable domain, its missing parts supplied by reference TRBV9 and TRBJ2-2, is DSGVTQTPKHLITATGQRVTLRCSPRSGDLSVYWYQQSLDQGLQFLIQYYNGEERAKGNILERFSAQQFPDLHSELNLSSLELGDSALYFCASSAPGQVSPELFFGEGSRLTVL.

V usage is TRBV28 and J usage is TRBJ2-1; D not resolved. V was cut by 5 bases and J by 6 bases, with 5 bases left in between. The CDR3 runs 11 residues. CDR1 and CDR2 from the germline V gene are MDHEN and SYDVKM. The CDR3 reads CASSQINEQFF. DNA for the CDR3: TGTGCCAGCAGTCAAATCAATGAGCAGTTCTTC.

V is TRBV6-2 or TRBV6-3 and J is TRBJ1-6; D not certain. Germline assignment: CDR1 MNHEY and CDR2 SVGEGT. The length of the CDR3 is 15 residues. Trimming took off 2 bases at V and 0 bases at J, with 5 bases between the two ends. The DNA for the CDR3 is TGTGCCAGCAGTTACGAGAGCTCCTATAATTCACCCCTCCACTTT. Amino acid sequence: CASSYESSYNSPLHF.

This clone was picked up a small number of times. The chain joins TRBV5-1 to TRBJ2-1, with 10 bases fitting TRBD1. The germline gives CDR1 SGHRS, CDR2 YFSETQ. The V gene end was trimmed by 7 bases and the J gene end by 8 bases; junction bases not matched to a gene: 12. The CDR3 sequence is 15 residues long. CDR3 sequence: CASGRTTGGAYEQFF. The CDR3 DNA follows: TGCGCCAGCGGCCGCACGACAGGGGGCGCCTATGAGCAGTTCTTC.

J is TRBJ1-2 and V is TRBV6-5; no definite D call. Trimming removed 5 bases at V and 8 bases at J, with 12 bases between. The CDR3 contains 12 residues. CDR1 and CDR2 from the germline V gene are MNHEY and SVGAGI. The CDR3 nucleotides are TGTGCCAGCAGTACCGTTGGGGAGGGCTACACCTTC. Residues: CASSTVGEGYTF.

This CDR3 is CASSPGQVLRPEKLFF. The CDR3 DNA reads as TGCGCCAGCAGCCCAGGACAGGTCCTACGTCCTGAAAAACTGTTTTTT. This rearrangement joins TRBV5-1 to TRBJ1-4, with 7 bases identical to TRBD1. Germline loops: CDR1 SGHRS, CDR2 YFSETQ. This CDR3 comprises 16 residues. The ends lost 4 bases at V and 7 bases at J; junction bases unmatched: 13.